This T cell receptor (beta chain) was observed in a study of cytomegalovirus exposure and HLA in healthy donors. On the study more broadly: Unique TCRs from HLA-typed donors, 70 million to 100 million of them, were held in an early data release. Findings of the study overall: Analyses of presence and absence presupposed an approximately uniform sequencing depth across donors.

This clone has more than one count but fewer than ten. Its antigen remains unknown. Germline CDR1 MNHEY, CDR2 SVGAGI. CDR3 length equals 15 residues. Trimming took off 5 bases at V and 8 bases at J, with 21 bases between the two ends. Use of 60 Vbeta and 13 Jbeta primers characterized the PCR. The method was immunoSEQ multiplex PCR; TCRdb's version includes in-frame clones alone and lacks a portion of them. The data show 110,000 to 150,000 clones, around 76% seen once. The chain links TRBV6-5 to TRBJ1-2, with D tentatively TRBD1 (5 bases). The sequence derives from a male donor in good health and CMV-seronegative. Sequencing was performed on PBMCs. The CDR3: CASSRTDGGAGGYTF. Here the CDR3 DNA reads TGTGCCAGCAGTAGAACTGACGGGGGAGCGGGGGGCTACACCTTC.